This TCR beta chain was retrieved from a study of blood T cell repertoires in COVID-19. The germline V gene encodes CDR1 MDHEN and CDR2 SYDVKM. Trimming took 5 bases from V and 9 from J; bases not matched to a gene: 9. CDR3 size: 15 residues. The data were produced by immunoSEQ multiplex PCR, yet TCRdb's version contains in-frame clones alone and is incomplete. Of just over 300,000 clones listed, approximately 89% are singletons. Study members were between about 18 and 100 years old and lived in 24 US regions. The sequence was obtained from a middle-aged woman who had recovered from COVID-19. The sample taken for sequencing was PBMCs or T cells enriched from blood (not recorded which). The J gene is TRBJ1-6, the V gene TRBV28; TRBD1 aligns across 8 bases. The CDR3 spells CASSGPTGASSPLHF. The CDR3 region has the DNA TGTGCCAGCAGTGGCCCGACAGGGGCGAGTTCACCCCTCCACTTT.